This TCR beta chain was found in a study of OX40 agonist ivuxolimab in advanced cancers. Study context: Participants averaged approximately 65 years of age (range roughly 23 to 90) and were 75% to 90% male.

Sequencing used immunoSEQ multiplex PCR; TCRdb keeps in-frame clones, though not all of them. This sample yields about 18,000 clones, of which 70% to 90% are seen a single time; 29% belongs to the top ten. Remarks on this clone: As yet, its antigen is unknown.

Between the trimmed V and J ends, which lost 6 bases and 2 bases, there was a span of 14 bases. Germline lookup yields CDR1 MNHNS and CDR2 SASEGT. The CDR3 is 14 amino acids. Overall study findings and caveats: On average, CD8+ T cells showed a greater number of expanded clones than CD4+. At 0.1 to 3.0 mg/kg, clonal expansion of CD4+ and CD8+ blood T cells had occurred by week 6.

Material: CD4+ or CD8+ T cells sorted from blood, obtained in a trial of the OX40 agonist ivuxolimab. The chain links TRBV6-1 to TRBJ2-7, with D hard to call. This TCR was recovered from an adult with an advanced solid tumor such as melanoma, head and neck, liver or kidney cancer. The CDR3: CASRTVGYPYEQYF. The CDR3 region has the DNA TGTGCCAGCAGGACGGTGGGTTATCCCTACGAGCAGTACTTC.